These T cell receptor beta chains were read from a single sample in a study of cytomegalovirus exposure and HLA in healthy donors. The repertoire was sequenced with immunoSEQ multiplex PCR; TCRdb's copy has only in-frame clones and lacks some. The table shows 95,000 to 150,000 clones, with around 66% occurring only once. What was sequenced was PBMCs. Receptors were obtained from a woman aged 40 to 50 in good health and CMV-seropositive. CDR3s include the opening cysteine and the closing phenylalanine or tryptophan. Fields, in order: CDR3 DNA, CDR3 protein, clone size, J gene, V gene, D gene. A D gene is named only where the DNA matches it firmly. A row's size may be missing; if present it is once, few, many or a size class.

TGTGCCAGCAGCTTTGAGGCAGGGTGGCGAACTGAAGCTTTCTTT | CASSFEAGWRTEAFF | . | TRBJ1-1 | TRBV5-6 | .
TGTGCCTGGAGTGGAGGGGGCGCCGGCTATGGCTACCCCTTC | CAWSGGGAGYGYPF | . | TRBJ1-2 | TRBV30 | TRBD1
TGTGCCAGTAGTAAGACAGGGGACTCCTACGAGCAGTACTTC | CASSKTGDSYEQYF | . | TRBJ2-7 | TRBV19 | TRBD1
TGTGCCACCAGCAGAGATCAACAGGGGAACGGAAAACTGTTTTTT | CATSRDQQGNGKLFF | . | TRBJ1-4 | TRBV15 | TRBD1
TGTGCCAGCAGCTTAGATCACGGGGTAATCAGGTCTGAAGCTTTCTTT | CASSLDHGVIRSEAFF | . | TRBJ1-1 | TRBV11-2 | .
TGTGCCAGCAGTCGACTGGACGGGAGCTCTGGAAACACCATATATTTT | CASSRLDGSSGNTIYF | . | TRBJ1-3 | TRBV25-1 | .
TGCGCCAGCAGCACCGGGACAGGGTTCACTGAAGCTTTCTTT | CASSTGTGFTEAFF | . | TRBJ1-1 | TRBV4-1 | TRBD1
TGTGCCAGCAGTTATTGGGGGGAGGGCACAGATACGCAGTATTTT | CASSYWGEGTDTQYF | few | TRBJ2-3 | TRBV6-5 | .
TGTGCCACCAGCAGCCAAACAACAGGCTACGAGCAGTACTTC | CATSSQTTGYEQYF | . | TRBJ2-7 | TRBV15 | .
TGTGCCAGCAGCTTATCCGAACAGTCCCACGAGCAGTACTTC | CASSLSEQSHEQYF | . | TRBJ2-7 | TRBV7-8 | .
TGTGCCAGCTCACCAATTCAGCAGGGGGGCAATGAGCAGTTCTTC | CASSPIQQGGNEQFF | . | TRBJ2-1 | TRBV18 | .
TGTGCCAGCAGCGTATCGACAGGGGAGAGCGGTACGCAGTATTTT | CASSVSTGESGTQYF | few | TRBJ2-3 | TRBV9 | TRBD1
TGTGCCAGCAGTATCACAGGGTCGGCCGGGGAGCTGTTTTTT | CASSITGSAGELFF | few | TRBJ2-2 | TRBV2 | .
TGTGCCAGCATTCCTCCGGGACAGGGTTTTTCGGAGACCCAGTACTTC | CASIPPGQGFSETQYF | . | TRBJ2-5 | TRBV28 | TRBD1
TGTGCCAGCAGCTTCAGACAGGGGCTCTACGAGCAGTACTTC | CASSFRQGLYEQYF | few | TRBJ2-7 | TRBV5-5 | TRBD1
TGTGCCAGCAGCTTGGGGGGACTAGGGGGGACCGGGGAGCTGTTTTTT | CASSLGGLGGTGELFF | . | TRBJ2-2 | TRBV5-4 | TRBD2
TGCGCCAGCAGCTTGGCCGGAGGGGAAGGTCAGCCCCAGCATTTT | CASSLAGGEGQPQHF | . | TRBJ1-5 | TRBV5-1 | .
TGTGCCAGCAGCGGGACAGGGAGATCGGGCGAGCAGTACTTC | CASSGTGRSGEQYF | . | TRBJ2-7 | TRBV6-1 | TRBD1
TGTGCCAGCTCACCGCTGGAGGTTGAGAGAGCTTTCTTT | CASSPLEVERAFF | . | TRBJ1-1 | TRBV18 | .
TGCGCCAGCTCCCTGCATACAGGACAGAACTATGGCTACCCCTTC | CASSLHTGQNYGYPF | . | TRBJ1-2 | TRBV5-1 | .
TGCAGTGCTAGCAGGCAGGGGACCCAGCATTTT | CSASRQGTQHF | . | TRBJ1-5 | TRBV20-1 | .
TGTGCCAGCAACCTAGGCGTTGGTGAGACCCAGTACTTC | CASNLGVGETQYF | once | TRBJ2-5 | TRBV2 | .
TGTGCCAGCAGCCCCCGGACTGGAGCTAACTATGGCTACACCTTC | CASSPRTGANYGYTF | . | TRBJ1-2 | TRBV7-2 | .
TGTGCCAGCAGCTTATCCGCCGGGGGAGCCAGCTCCTACAATGAGCAGTTCTTC | CASSLSAGGASSYNEQFF | . | TRBJ2-1 | TRBV11-3 | .
TGTGCCAGCAGTTTCGGGACCTATAATTCACCCCTCCACTTT | CASSFGTYNSPLHF | . | TRBJ1-6 | TRBV27 | .
TGTGCCAGCAGCCAACGAGAGCGGGATACAGATACGCAGTATTTT | CASSQRERDTDTQYF | . | TRBJ2-3 | TRBV7-3 | TRBD2
TGTGCCAGCTCAGCGGGGGGGGCGGGAGGGTTCAATGAGCAGTTCTTC | CASSAGGAGGFNEQFF | . | TRBJ2-1 | TRBV7-3 | TRBD2
TGTGCCTGGAGTGTTGGGGGCTCGAAGACTGAAGCTTTCTTT | CAWSVGGSKTEAFF | . | TRBJ1-1 | TRBV30 | .
TGTGCCAGCAGCTCCTTGACTAGCGGGAGGTATGACAATGAGCAGTTCTTC | CASSSLTSGRYDNEQFF | . | TRBJ2-1 | TRBV27 | TRBD2
TGTGCCAGCAGCAGGGAGTTGGGACAGGGTCCTCCAGAACTGTTTTTT | CASSRELGQGPPELFF | . | TRBJ1-4 | TRBV21-1 | .
TGTGCCAGCTCGACAGGGAAAAATCAGCCCCAGCATTTT | CASSTGKNQPQHF | few | TRBJ1-5 | TRBV25-1 | TRBD1
TGTGCCAGCAGCCCCCGGACAGGTGGAGGCCAAGAGACCCAGTACTTC | CASSPRTGGGQETQYF | . | TRBJ2-5 | TRBV7-9 | TRBD1
TGTGCCAGCAGTGATTATGGAGACACAGGGTTCGAGCAGTACTTC | CASSDYGDTGFEQYF | . | TRBJ2-7 | TRBV28 | .
TGTGCCAGCAGTTTAACCGCCGGGACTACCCCCCCCCAGTACTTC | CASSLTAGTTPPQYF | . | TRBJ2-5 | TRBV27 | TRBD2
TGTGCCACCCGTGGGAGGGGAAATAATTCACCCCTCCACTTT | CATRGRGNNSPLHF | few | TRBJ1-6 | TRBV6-5 | .
TGTGCCAGCAGTGTCGAGTCCGGAGGGGCTGAAGCTTTCTTT | CASSVESGGAEAFF | . | TRBJ1-1 | TRBV6-4 | .
TGTGAATGTCGACAGGGGACGTCCTACAATGAGCAGTTCTTC | CECRQGTSYNEQFF | . | TRBJ2-1 | TRBV28 | TRBD1
TGTGCCAGCTCAGTCAACAGGGACACTGAAGCTTTCTTT | CASSVNRDTEAFF | . | TRBJ1-1 | TRBV18 | .
TGTGCCAGCCCGGAGGGGGCGGGGGAGACCCAGTACTTC | CASPEGAGETQYF | . | TRBJ2-5 | TRBV6-1 | .
TGTGCCAGCAGTGAATTGGGCTGGGAGCAGTACTTC | CASSELGWEQYF | . | TRBJ2-7 | TRBV25-1 | .
TGTGCCAGCAGCCCCCCGGGACAGGGGGCTGTAACCGGGGAGCTGTTTTTT | CASSPPGQGAVTGELFF | . | TRBJ2-2 | TRBV5-4 | TRBD1
TGTGCCAGCCGAAATCAGGGTCTGGACCGTTTGGACACTGAAGCTTTCTTT | CASRNQGLDRLDTEAFF | . | TRBJ1-1 | TRBV6-7 | .
TGTGCCAGCAGCTTTCAGGGGGCCGCCTCGGAAGAGACCCAGTACTTC | CASSFQGAASEETQYF | once | TRBJ2-5 | TRBV5-6 | TRBD1
TGCAGCGTTGGGGACAGGGGCGAGCAGTACTTC | CSVGDRGEQYF | . | TRBJ2-7 | TRBV29-1 | TRBD1
TGCGCCAGCAGTGAGGGACAGGGGTTCTACAATGAGCAGTTCTTC | CASSEGQGFYNEQFF | . | TRBJ2-1 | TRBV10-1 | TRBD1
TGTGCCAGCAGTTTACAGGGGTTCGGAGAGACCCAGTACTTC | CASSLQGFGETQYF | . | TRBJ2-5 | TRBV27 | .
TGTGCCAGCAGTGACCCCTCGGGATTCCAAGAGACCCAGTACTTC | CASSDPSGFQETQYF | . | TRBJ2-5 | TRBV25-1 | .